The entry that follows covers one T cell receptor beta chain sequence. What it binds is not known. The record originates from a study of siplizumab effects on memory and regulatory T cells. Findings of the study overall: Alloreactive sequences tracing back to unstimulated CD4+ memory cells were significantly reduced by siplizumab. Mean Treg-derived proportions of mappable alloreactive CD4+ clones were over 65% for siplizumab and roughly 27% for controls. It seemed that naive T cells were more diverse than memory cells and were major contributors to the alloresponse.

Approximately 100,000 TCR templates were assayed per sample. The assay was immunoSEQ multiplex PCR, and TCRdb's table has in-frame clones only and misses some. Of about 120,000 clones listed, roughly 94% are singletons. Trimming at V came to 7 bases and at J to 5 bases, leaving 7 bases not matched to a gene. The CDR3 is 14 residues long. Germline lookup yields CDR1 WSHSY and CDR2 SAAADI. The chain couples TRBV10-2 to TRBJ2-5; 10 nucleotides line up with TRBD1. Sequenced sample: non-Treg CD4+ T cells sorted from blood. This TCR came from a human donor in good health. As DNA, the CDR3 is TGCGCCAGCAACGACAGGGGGCGATGGGAGACCCAGTACTTC. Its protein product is CASNDRGRWETQYF.